These T cell receptor beta chains were read from a single sample in a study of CD8 T cells in Susac syndrome. TCRdb independently ran MiXCR on the immunoSEQ multiplex PCR reads; one entry per CDR3 protein. The sample holds about 180,000 distinct CDR3 sequences, around 94% seen once. Sequences were obtained from CD4+ T cells from PBMCs. These receptors were taken from a human donor with Susac syndrome. CDR3s include the opening cysteine and the closing phenylalanine or tryptophan. Each record gives: V gene, J gene, CDR3 protein.

>TRBV3-1|TRBJ2-7
CASSRQVGGPYEQYF
>TRBV28|TRBJ2-7
CASSFGTSYEQYF
>TRBV11-2|TRBJ2-5
CASSRDRPETQYF
>TRBV5-6|TRBJ2-5
CASSGLNQETQYF
>TRBV28|TRBJ2-7
CASSFWGTEQYF
>TRBV19|TRBJ1-1
CASSWDREAFF
>TRBV2|TRBJ2-3
CASSEEGARTQYF
>TRBV20-1|TRBJ1-1
CSARDLAGMTEAFF
>TRBV29-1|TRBJ1-1
CSGSRTGGFEAFF
>TRBV7-9|TRBJ2-5
CASSLRLAGRETQYF
>TRBV12-3/TRBV12-4|TRBJ2-1
CASSSAGGRGNEQFF
>TRBV5-1|TRBJ2-1
CASGREVYNEQFF
>TRBV14|TRBJ2-5
CASSQDLGPQETQYF
>TRBV12-3/TRBV12-4|TRBJ1-2
CASRGLHYGYTF
>TRBV12-3/TRBV12-4|TRBJ1-2
CASNRNGYTF
>TRBV6-2/TRBV6-3|TRBJ1-1
CASSRKNRGTEAFF
>TRBV12-5|TRBJ2-6
CASGLAGANVLTF
>TRBV11-2|TRBJ1-2
CASSGDGRGYTF
>TRBV20-1|TRBJ1-1
CSARTQSNTEAFF
>TRBV2|TRBJ1-5
CASNRGNNQPQHF
>TRBV12-3/TRBV12-4|TRBJ2-2
CASSLGQGITGELFF
>TRBV12-3/TRBV12-4|TRBJ2-6
CASSLRVSGANVLTF
>TRBV27|TRBJ2-3
CASSLTDLSTDTQYF
>TRBV9|TRBJ1-1
CASSVGVGTEAFF
>TRBV4-2|TRBJ1-6
CASSQVQLNNSPLHF
>TRBV7-9|TRBJ1-1
CASSLSSDTEAFF
>TRBV7-8|TRBJ2-1
CASRPRWIWLDNEQFF
>TRBV20-1|TRBJ2-7
CSAIHPSGKVSYEQYF
>TRBV20-1|TRBJ2-2
CSARANRGDITGELFF
>TRBV5-1|TRBJ1-2
CASSSEISYGYTF
>TRBV4-2|TRBJ2-5
CASSQETAQETQYF
>TRBV20-1|TRBJ2-1
CSAIAGGPQNEQFF
>TRBV28|TRBJ2-5
CASSLQGDGRKTQYF
>TRBV2|TRBJ2-1
CAAHEKDEQFF
>TRBV2|TRBJ2-1
CATKGLVYNEQFF
>TRBV20-1|TRBJ1-1
CSARDQGGNMNTEAFF
>TRBV10-3|TRBJ2-2
CAISPTSGDTGELFF
>TRBV3-1|TRBJ1-1
CASSHGGTEAFF
>TRBV6-5|TRBJ1-1
CASSYSMNVGANTEAFF
>TRBV4-2|TRBJ2-7
CASSQDGSRAYEQYF
>TRBV1|TRBJ1-1
CTSSHRTQGPNTEAFF